The sample holds one count of the clone carrying this TCR beta chain. This sample is part of a study of CD8 T cells in Susac syndrome. RNA in amounts of about 0.45 to 1 ug was reverse transcribed with random hexamers. TCRdb called the immunoSEQ multiplex PCR reads again in MiXCR, with one record for every CDR3 protein. The table shows under 250,000 distinct CDR3 sequences, with approximately 94% occurring only once. The origin of this receptor is a human donor with Susac syndrome. The sample was CD4+ T cells from PBMCs.

CDR3 sequence (DNA): TGTGCCATCAGTAGACTGGACGAGCAGTACTTC. It yields the protein CAISRLDEQYF. This chain uses TRBV10-3 with TRBJ2-7; D remains ambiguous. The CDR3 is 11 amino acids. Germline values: CDR1 ENHRY, CDR2 SYGVKD. The V end was cut by 5 bases, the J end by 5 bases, with 7 bases between.